The 24 T cell receptor beta chains listed next were all sequenced from one sample in a study of OX40 agonist ivuxolimab in advanced cancers. Generated by immunoSEQ multiplex PCR, the TCRdb table keeps only in-frame clones and is missing some. The sample records about 91,000 clones, 80% to 90% being singletons. The input for sequencing was CD4+ or CD8+ T cells sorted from blood, taken in a trial of the OX40 agonist ivuxolimab. These receptors all stem from an adult with an advanced solid tumor such as melanoma, head and neck, liver or kidney cancer.

This clone was counted between two and nine times. This chain links TRBV12-5 with TRBJ2-1; D may correspond to TRBD1 or TRBD2 (5 bases each). This CDR3 is built from 16 residues. Germline CDR1 is LGHNT and CDR2 is FRNRAP. Trimming removed 1 base from V and 0 bases from J, with 10 bases in between. CDR3 in DNA: TGTGCTAGTGGTTTGGGGGACGGTAGCTCCTACAATGAGCAGTTCTTC. It is translated as CASGLGDGSSYNEQFF.

V gene TRBV9 combines with J gene TRBJ2-5; TRBD2 aligns across 14 bases. V trimming: 4 bases; J trimming: 5 bases; junction bases outside the gene matches: 4. The length of the CDR3 is 15 residues. Germline V gene lookup returns CDR1 SGDLS and CDR2 YYNGEE. Here the CDR3 DNA reads TGTGCCAGCAGCCCCCGACTAGCGGGAGGGGAGACCCAGTACTTC. It specifies CASSPRLAGGETQYF.

This rearrangement joins TRBV5-1 to TRBJ1-3; D unresolved. Germline CDR1 SGHRS, CDR2 YFSETQ. V gave up 2 bases and J gave up 7 bases, with 16 bases separating them. The CDR3 is made up of 15 amino acids. CDR3 sequence (DNA): TGCGCCAGCAGCTTCGACGTGGGGTCAGAGAACACCATATATTTT. It yields the protein CASSFDVGSENTIYF. The complete variable domain, with remaining parts taken from reference TRBV5-1 and TRBJ1-3, reads KAGVTQTPRYLIKTRGQQVTLSCSPISGHRSVSWYQQTPGQGLQFLFEYFSETQRNKGNFPGRFSGRQFSNSRSEMNVSTLELGDSALYLCASSFDVGSENTIYFGEGSWLTVV.

The gene calls are TRBV6-1 and TRBJ2-2, with 9 bases fitting TRBD1. Trimming took 2 bases from V and 5 from J; bases not matched to a gene: 6. The CDR3 covers 16 residues. The germline CDR1 and CDR2 sequences are MNHNS and SASEGT. CDR3 coding DNA: TGTGCCAGCAGTGAAATACAGGGGGCTCTAACCGGGGAGCTGTTTTTT. Protein product: CASSEIQGALTGELFF.

Only a few counts were recorded for this clone. V usage is TRBV5-1 and J usage is TRBJ2-5, with 11 bases identical to TRBD2. This CDR3 region has 16 residues. Trimming took 3 bases from V and 5 from J; bases not matched to a gene: 9. CDR1 is SGHRS, CDR2 YFSETQ, per germline. In DNA form, the CDR3 reads TGCGCCAGCAGCTCGGGACTAGCGGACAGAGCCGAGACCCAGTACTTC. This encodes CASSSGLADRAETQYF.

This clone was observed a handful of times. The V call is TRBV10-3, the J call TRBJ1-2, with D tentatively TRBD1 (5 bases). Trimming took 7 bases from V and 2 from J, leaving 11 bases between them. The CDR3 runs 13 residues. CDR1 and CDR2 from the germline V gene are ENHRY and SYGVKD. Here the CDR3 DNA reads TGTGCCATCAATGGGGGATTAAACTATGGCTACACCTTC. Amino acid sequence: CAINGGLNYGYTF.

V usage is TRBV6-4 and J usage is TRBJ2-2, with D unresolved. Germline V gene sequence: CDR1 MRHNA, CDR2 SNTAGT. With 5 bases removed from V and 0 bases from J, the gap between germline ends came to 7 bases. This CDR3 region has 14 residues. The CDR3 protein is CASSNSANTGELFF. DNA of the CDR3: TGTGCCAGCAGTAACAGCGCGAACACCGGGGAGCTGTTTTTT.

This clone was observed once. The chain joins TRBV11-3 to TRBJ2-1, with TRBD1 identical over 7 bases. The CDR3 is 13 residues long. Germline V gene data show CDR1 as SGHNT and CDR2 as YENEEA. V trimming: 5 bases; J trimming: 5 bases; junction bases outside the gene matches: 3. The CDR3 is CASSRDSHNEQFF. In DNA form, the CDR3 reads TGTGCCAGCAGCCGGGACAGCCACAATGAGCAGTTCTTC.

The chain recombines TRBV6-6 with TRBJ1-3, with 8 positions matching TRBD1. The CDR3 length is 16 residues. Looked up from germline, CDR1 is MNHNY and CDR2 is SVGAGI (reference sequence). V shed 4 bases, J shed 2 bases, and the junction held 7 bases outside the gene matches. The DNA of the CDR3 is TGTGCCAGCAGTTCAACCTCAGGGGGCCCTGGAAACACCATATATTTT. Protein sequence: CASSSTSGGPGNTIYF.

The chain has TRBV30 and TRBJ2-3; tentatively, D is TRBD2 (6 bases). The CDR3 sequence is 14 residues long. V was cut by 2 bases and J by 0 bases, with 9 bases left in between. Germline CDR1 is GTSNPN and CDR2 is SVGIG (reference sequence). CDR3 loop: CAWSRLESTDTQYF. In DNA, the CDR3 is TGTGCCTGGAGTCGACTAGAAAGCACAGATACGCAGTATTTT.

The V gene is TRBV5-5, the J gene TRBJ1-5, with D perhaps matching TRBD1 (5 bases). This CDR3 comprises 13 residues. V was trimmed by 1 base and J by 6 bases, leaving 8 bases between them. Germline loops: CDR1 SGHKS, CDR2 YYEKEE (reference sequence). CDR3 region: CASSLSGSQPQHF. DNA for the CDR3: TGTGCCAGCAGCTTGTCAGGGTCTCAGCCCCAGCATTTT.

The chain carries TRBV25-1 and TRBJ1-2; weak D call: TRBD1 (6 bases). Trimming pared 3 bases from V and 6 bases from J, leaving 11 bases between. This CDR3 is 13 amino acids long. Germline V lookup: CDR1 MGHDK, CDR2 SYGVNS. Here the CDR3 reads CASSEGARNGYTF. The CDR3 DNA reads TGTGCCAGCAGTGAGGGGGCCAGAAATGGCTACACCTTC.

The genes are TRBV27 and TRBJ2-7; no definite D call. This CDR3 is built from 14 residues. Per germline, CDR1 MNHEY and CDR2 SMNVEV (reference sequence). Deletions cut 5 bases from V and 0 bases from J, with 11 bases between. The CDR3 is CASSPRALSYEQYF. CDR3 coding DNA: TGTGCCAGCAGTCCCCGGGCCCTCTCCTACGAGCAGTACTTC.

The chain combines TRBV19 with TRBJ2-6; D possibly uses TRBD1 or TRBD2 (5 bases each). The length of the CDR3 is 17 residues. Trimming pared 6 bases from V and 1 base from J, leaving 16 bases between. CDR1 and CDR2 (germline): LNHDA, SQIVND (reference sequence). CDR3 in DNA: TGTGCCAGTAGGGTGGGGGTAGGGAAGTCTGGGGCCAACGTCCTGACTTTC. Translated: CASRVGVGKSGANVLTF.

The chain uses TRBV21-1 and TRBJ1-1; the DNA was not compared with TRBD1, the D call given in the table. TRBV21-1 is noted as a pseudogene. The CDR3 covers 18 residues. CDR3 in amino acids: CASSKGQGVLRMNTEAFF. In DNA, the CDR3 is TGTGCCAGCAGCAAGGGACAGGGGGTACTGAGGATGAACACTGAAGCTTTCTTT.

V gene TRBV28 combines with J gene TRBJ1-1; D gene uncertain. Trimming removed 4 bases from V and 5 bases from J, with 20 bases in between. The CDR3 is 16 amino acids. Germline CDR1 and CDR2: MDHEN and SYDVKM. This CDR3 reads CASSSPGEAFGTEAFF. The CDR3 DNA reads TGTGCCAGCAGTTCCCCCGGAGAGGCCTTCGGTACTGAAGCTTTCTTT.

This clone was recorded only once. J is TRBJ1-6 and V is TRBV6-1; D gene ambiguous. V dropped 8 bases and J dropped 0 bases, with 8 bases sitting between them. This CDR3 contains 14 residues. CDR1 is MNHNS, CDR2 SASEGT, per germline. This CDR3 reads CASELSSYNSPLHF. CDR3 in DNA: TGTGCCAGCGAACTGAGCTCCTATAATTCACCCCTCCACTTT.

This sequence joins TRBV19 and TRBJ1-5; TRBD1 agrees at 7 bases. J was trimmed by 5 bases and V by 5 bases; bases with no gene match: 6. The CDR3 runs to 14 residues. Germline assignment: CDR1 LNHDA and CDR2 SQIVND (reference sequence). CDR3 loop: CASSRTGEYQPQHF. In nucleotides, the CDR3 is TGTGCCAGTAGTCGTACAGGGGAGTATCAGCCCCAGCATTTT.

The rearrangement joins TRBV6-7 to TRBJ2-3; D gene uncertain. TRBV6-7 is identified as an open reading frame with a role that is uncertain. The CDR3 sequence is 12 residues long. Trimming took off 2 bases at V and 3 bases at J, with 3 bases between the two ends. DNA of the CDR3: TGTGCCAGCAGTTACACAACAGATACGCAGTATTTT. The encoded protein is CASSYTTDTQYF.

The table lists this clone with a count of one. This chain links TRBV5-1 with TRBJ2-1; the match to TRBD2 covers 12 bases. Per germline, CDR1 SGHRS and CDR2 YFSETQ. The CDR3 covers 16 residues. V lost 5 bases, J lost 4 bases, and 7 bases stayed unmatched. CDR3 in amino acids: CASRTSGSLGYNEQFF. The CDR3 DNA follows: TGCGCCAGCAGGACTAGCGGGAGTCTGGGGTACAATGAGCAGTTCTTC. The full variable domain, completed using reference TRBV5-1 and TRBJ2-1, is KAGVTQTPRYLIKTRGQQVTLSCSPISGHRSVSWYQQTPGQGLQFLFEYFSETQRNKGNFPGRFSGRQFSNSRSEMNVSTLELGDSALYLCASRTSGSLGYNEQFFGPGTRLTVL.

The chain employs TRBV19 and TRBJ1-2, with D hard to call. The germline gives CDR1 LNHDA, CDR2 SQIVND (reference sequence). The CDR3 is 13 residues long. V gave up 1 base and J gave up 6 bases, with 9 bases separating them. CDR3 DNA: TGTGCCAGTAGTATAGTACGCTTGAATGGCTACACCTTC. It specifies CASSIVRLNGYTF.

The gene calls are TRBV19 and TRBJ2-7; 9 bases fit TRBD1. Losses at the gene ends were 5 bases for V and 2 bases for J; bases not matched to a gene: 10. CDR1 and CDR2 (germline): LNHDA, SQIVND (reference sequence). This CDR3 is built from 16 residues. The CDR3 loop is CASSSPPGQGPYEQYF. CDR3 nucleotide sequence: TGTGCCAGTAGTTCGCCCCCTGGACAGGGGCCCTACGAGCAGTACTTC.

The V call is TRBV7-9, the J call TRBJ2-7; 8 nucleotides match TRBD2. This CDR3 has 13 amino acids. Germline-derived CDR1 and CDR2 are SEHNR and FQNEAQ (reference sequence). Unmatched junction bases numbered 0, after V lost 1 base and J lost 4 bases. CDR3 bases: TGTGCCAGCAGCTTAGGACTAGCGTACGAGCAGTACTTC. Encoded protein: CASSLGLAYEQYF.

V is TRBV11-2 and J is TRBJ1-2, with D tentatively TRBD1 (5 bases). The CDR3 totals 12 residues. Germline CDR1 reads SGHAT; CDR2 reads FQNNGV. V lost 5 bases and J lost 7, with 11 bases in between. CDR3 sequence: CASSLQGGGYTF. For the CDR3, the DNA is TGTGCCAGCAGCCTTCAGGGAGGTGGCTACACCTTC.